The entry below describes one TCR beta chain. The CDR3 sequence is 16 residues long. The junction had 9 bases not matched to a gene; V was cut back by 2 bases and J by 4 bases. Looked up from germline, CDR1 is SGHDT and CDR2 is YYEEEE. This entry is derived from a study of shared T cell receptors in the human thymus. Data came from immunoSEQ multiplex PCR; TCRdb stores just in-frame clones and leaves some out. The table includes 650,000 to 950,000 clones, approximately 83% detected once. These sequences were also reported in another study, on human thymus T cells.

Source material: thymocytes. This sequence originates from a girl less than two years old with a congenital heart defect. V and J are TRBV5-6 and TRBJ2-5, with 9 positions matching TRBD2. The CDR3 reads CASSFQGASGAETQYF. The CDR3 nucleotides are TGTGCCAGCAGCTTTCAAGGGGCTAGCGGGGCAGAGACCCAGTACTTC.